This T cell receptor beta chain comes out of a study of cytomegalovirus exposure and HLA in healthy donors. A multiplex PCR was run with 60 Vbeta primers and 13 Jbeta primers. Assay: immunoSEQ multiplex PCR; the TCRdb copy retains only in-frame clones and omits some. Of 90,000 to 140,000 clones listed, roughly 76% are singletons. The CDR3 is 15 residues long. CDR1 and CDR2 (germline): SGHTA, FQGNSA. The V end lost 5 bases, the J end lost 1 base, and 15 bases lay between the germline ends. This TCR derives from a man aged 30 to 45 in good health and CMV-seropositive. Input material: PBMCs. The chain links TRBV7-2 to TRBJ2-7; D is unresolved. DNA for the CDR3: TGTGCCAGCAGCCGTGACTTATATTCTTCCTACGAGCAGTACTTC. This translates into CASSRDLYSSYEQYF.